This T cell receptor (beta chain) was documented in a study of cytomegalovirus exposure and HLA in healthy donors. Study-level findings and limits: Associated with HLA alleles at 0.05 false discovery rate in a later analysis were approximately 17,000 TCR beta sequences. When the data were analyzed later, several of the most significant clusters appeared to be linked to common viral pathogens.

Note on this clone: Its target is not known.

The primer mix had 60 Vbeta and 13 Jbeta primers. Libraries were prepared by immunoSEQ multiplex PCR; TCRdb keeps only in-frame clonotypes and omits some of them. The data show about 120,000 clones, with 60% to 85% seen just once and roughly 1.2% held by the top ten. The CDR3 covers 14 residues. Deletions cut 0 bases from V and 6 bases from J, with 14 bases between. Germline assignment: CDR1 GTSNPN and CDR2 SVGIG (reference sequence). The specimen was PBMCs. The chain uses TRBV30 and TRBJ1-1; possibly TRBD1 for D (5 bases). The receptor was derived from a woman in her twenties or thirties in good health and CMV-seronegative. The CDR3 DNA follows: TGTGCCTGGAGTGTAGGTCGCAGGGCCCCTGAAGCTTTCTTT. It is translated as CAWSVGRRAPEAFF.